Below are 3 T cell receptor beta chains sequenced from a single sample in a study of blood T cell repertoires in COVID-19. The assay was immunoSEQ multiplex PCR, and TCRdb's table has in-frame clones only and misses some. Among hundreds of thousands of clones listed, roughly 84% were seen once. The material sequenced was PBMCs or T cells enriched from blood (not recorded which). Receptors were obtained from a woman between 40 and 55 years old who had recovered from COVID-19.

The genes are TRBV19 and TRBJ2-5; a possible D gene is TRBD1 (6 bases). Germline CDR1 LNHDA, CDR2 SQIVND (reference sequence). V was trimmed by 5 bases and J by 1 base, leaving 17 bases between them. This CDR3 spans 16 amino acids. The CDR3 loop is CASSLRLPGAQETQYF. For the CDR3, the DNA is TGTGCCAGTAGTCTCCGTCTACCAGGGGCCCAAGAGACCCAGTACTTC.

The chain uses TRBV12-3 or TRBV12-4 and TRBJ1-1; unclear D gene. Deletions cut 5 bases from V and 0 bases from J, with 7 bases between. CDR3 size: 13 residues. CDR3 DNA sequence: TGTGCCAGCAGTATCGGGGTGAACACTGAAGCTTTCTTT. Translated: CASSIGVNTEAFF.

J is TRBJ2-7 and V is TRBV2; a weak D match, TRBD2 (7 bases). The germline V gene has CDR1 SNHLY and CDR2 FYNNEI. Trimming left V 8 bases short and J 3 bases short, with 17 bases between. The CDR3 length is 14 residues. Written as DNA, the CDR3 is TGTGCCAGCGGGGGAGGGGGTGCTATCTACGAGCAGTACTTC. Protein sequence: CASGGGGAIYEQYF. Combining the CDR3 with reference TRBV2 and TRBJ2-7 gives the whole variable domain EPEVTQTPSHQVTQMGQEVILRCVPISNHLYFYWYRQILGQKVEFLVSFYNNEISEKSEIFDDQFSVERPDGSNFTLKIRSTKLEDSAMYFCASGGGGAIYEQYFGPGTRLTVT.